The 25 T cell receptor beta chains in this list originate from one sample, sequenced in a study of Ad26.COV2.S vaccination and SARS-CoV-2 variants. Profiling relied on immunoSEQ multiplex PCR, and the TCRdb table lists in-frame clones only, not all of them. Here the sample spans 250,000 to 300,000 clones, about 89% being singletons. Regarding treatment: around 19 received Ad26.COV2.S at low or high dose, single or two shots; roughly five received placebo; per-sample allocation not given. Samples were taken on day 63 after the first vaccine or placebo injection. Sequences were derived from peripheral blood, sampled in a trial of Ad26.COV2.S vaccine versus placebo. These receptors were obtained from a person aged 18-65 years who received the Ad26.COV2.S COVID-19 vaccine or a placebo.

This rearrangement joins TRBV19 to TRBJ1-5; TRBD1 aligns across 7 bases. V was clipped by 2 bases and J by 2 bases; unmatched bases: 3. Germline V gene data show CDR1 as LNHDA and CDR2 as SQIVND (reference sequence). The CDR3 covers 15 residues. CDR3 loop: CASSIRGTGNQPQHF. As DNA, the CDR3 is TGTGCCAGTAGTATACGAGGGACAGGCAATCAGCCCCAGCATTTT.

The V and J genes are TRBV10-3 and TRBJ2-5; 10 bases fit TRBD1. The CDR3 covers 14 residues. Germline assignment: CDR1 ENHRY and CDR2 SYGVKD. V trimming: 5 bases; J trimming: 5 bases; junction bases outside the gene matches: 5. The CDR3 region has the DNA TGTGCCATCAGTCCGACAGGGGGCTACGAGACCCAGTACTTC. Its protein is CAISPTGGYETQYF.

This chain links TRBV28 with TRBJ1-5; D unclear. The CDR3 consists of 21 residues. With 8 bases removed from V and 0 bases from J, the gap between germline ends came to 32 bases. Germline assignment: CDR1 MDHEN and CDR2 SYDVKM. The DNA of the CDR3 is TGTGCCAGCTACCCCGGGGTGGGTGAAGGATGGGAGCTTTATAGCAATCAGCCCCAGCATTTT. It translates to CASYPGVGEGWELYSNQPQHF.

The genes are TRBV5-4 and TRBJ2-5, with 9 bases that match TRBD1. With V trimmed by 4 bases and J by 6 bases, 4 bases remained unmatched. Germline CDR1 SGHNT, CDR2 YYREEE (reference sequence). This CDR3 is 13 amino acids long. The CDR3 region has the DNA TGTGCCAGCAGCGTGACAGGGGGGAAGACCCAGTACTTC. Residues: CASSVTGGKTQYF.

The V gene is TRBV7-2, the J gene TRBJ2-3, with 7 positions matching TRBD1. In germline, CDR1 is SGHTA, CDR2 FQGNSA. The CDR3 consists of 19 residues. V shed 1 base and J 0 bases; nucleotides not matched to a gene: 13. The CDR3 loop reads CASSLEGTAYGTSTDTQYF. The CDR3 DNA follows: TGTGCCAGCAGCTTAGAAGGGACAGCGTACGGTACTAGCACAGATACGCAGTATTTT.

The V call is TRBV28, the J call TRBJ1-1, with unresolved D. Germline assignment: CDR1 MDHEN and CDR2 SYDVKM. Trimming removed 2 bases at V and 8 bases at J, with 12 bases between. The CDR3 runs 13 residues. CDR3 coding DNA: TGTGCCAGCAGTTTAAATTGGGGTTCCGAAGCTTTCTTT. Translated, it gives CASSLNWGSEAFF. The full variable domain, its missing parts supplied by reference TRBV28 and TRBJ1-1, is DVKVTQSSRYLVKRTGEKVFLECVQDMDHENMFWYRQDPGLGLRLIYFSYDVKMKEKGDIPEGYSVSREKKERFSLILESASTNQTSMYLCASSLNWGSEAFFGQGTRLTVV.

This chain connects TRBV9 to TRBJ1-1, with 8 positions matching TRBD1. Trimming removed 4 bases from V and 7 bases from J; junction bases left unmatched: 6. Germline CDR1 SGDLS, CDR2 YYNGEE. The CDR3 length is 13 residues. CDR3 nucleotide sequence: TGTGCCAGCAGCACAGGGGGGTGGGGTGAAGCTTTCTTT. This codes for CASSTGGWGEAFF. The variable domain in full, with the rest retrieved from reference TRBV9 and TRBJ1-1, is DSGVTQTPKHLITATGQRVTLRCSPRSGDLSVYWYQQSLDQGLQFLIQYYNGEERAKGNILERFSAQQFPDLHSELNLSSLELGDSALYFCASSTGGWGEAFFGQGTRLTVV.

The gene calls are TRBV6-5 and TRBJ2-1; TRBD2 matches at 8 bases. V trimming: 2 bases; J trimming: 7 bases; junction bases outside the gene matches: 7. Germline CDR1 and CDR2: MNHEY and SVGAGI. This CDR3 has 15 amino acids. CDR3 bases: TGTGCCAGCAGTTACCGGATCGGGAGGGTGAATGAGCAGTTCTTC. Translating gives CASSYRIGRVNEQFF.

The V call is TRBV9, the J call TRBJ1-1; D possibly corresponds to TRBD1 (5 bases). Per the germline V gene, CDR1 is SGDLS and CDR2 is YYNGEE. The CDR3 totals 15 residues. The V gene lost 0 bases and the J gene lost 3 bases, with 12 bases spanning the gap. In DNA form, the CDR3 reads TGTGCCAGCAGCGTAGAGGCGAGGGGCTACACTGAAGCTTTCTTT. Protein sequence: CASSVEARGYTEAFF. Variable domain in full (rest from reference TRBV9 and TRBJ1-1): DSGVTQTPKHLITATGQRVTLRCSPRSGDLSVYWYQQSLDQGLQFLIQYYNGEERAKGNILERFSAQQFPDLHSELNLSSLELGDSALYFCASSVEARGYTEAFFGQGTRLTVV.

This sequence joins TRBV5-1 and TRBJ1-1; D gene uncertain. Germline assignment: CDR1 SGHRS and CDR2 YFSETQ. CDR3 size: 14 residues. Deletions cut 1 base from V and 2 bases from J, with 9 bases between. The CDR3 region is CASSLLAVNTEAFF. In DNA form, the CDR3 reads TGCGCCAGCAGCTTGCTTGCGGTAAACACTGAAGCTTTCTTT.

In its sample, this clone was seen once. The V and J genes are TRBV28 and TRBJ2-7, with 10 bases aligning to TRBD2. Germline loops: CDR1 MDHEN, CDR2 SYDVKM. The CDR3 runs 15 residues. V trimming: 2 bases; J trimming: 6 bases; junction bases outside the gene matches: 7. DNA for the CDR3: TGTGCCAGCAGTTTACTAGCGGGAGCCCCTATCGAGCAGTACTTC. It specifies CASSLLAGAPIEQYF.

This CDR3 reads CASSYRERLADEQFF. CDR3 DNA: TGTGCCAGCAGTTACAGGGAACGACTAGCGGATGAGCAGTTCTTC. The J gene is TRBJ2-1, the V gene TRBV6-5, with 9 bases lining up with TRBD2. The germline gives CDR1 MNHEY, CDR2 SVGAGI. This CDR3 is 15 amino acids long. V lost 2 bases and J lost 8; bases outside the gene matches: 7.

This clone appeared a single time. J is TRBJ1-1 and V is TRBV12-2. TRBV12-2 is a documented pseudogene. This CDR3 is built from 11 residues. The DNA for the CDR3 is TGTGCAAGTCGCTTAATCACTGAAGCTTTCTTT. Protein product: CASRLITEAFF.

The chain employs TRBV27 and TRBJ2-5, with 12 nucleotides matching TRBD2. The CDR3 covers 16 residues. Germline CDR1 and CDR2: MNHEY and SMNVEV (reference sequence). J was trimmed by 3 bases and V by 5 bases; bases with no gene match: 7. The CDR3 coding sequence is TGTGCCAGCAGTCCGCTAGCGGGAGGGTGGAAAGAGACCCAGTACTTC. This gives the protein CASSPLAGGWKETQYF.

V and J are TRBV30 and TRBJ2-7; 7 nucleotides agree with TRBD1. CDR1 and CDR2 from the germline V gene are GTSNPN and SVGIG (reference sequence). V lost 0 bases and J lost 2; bases outside the gene matches: 7. The CDR3 sequence is 15 residues long. The CDR3 nucleotides read TGTGCCTGGAGTGTACCAGCTAGGGGGCCCTACGAGCAGTACTTC. Amino acid sequence: CAWSVPARGPYEQYF.

This clone showed up just a few times. The V and J genes are TRBV25-1 and TRBJ2-6; D is uncertain. The CDR3 has 15 amino acids. Germline assignment: CDR1 MGHDK and CDR2 SYGVNS. V was trimmed by 2 bases and J by 3 bases, leaving 8 bases between them. The CDR3 region has the DNA TGTGCCAGCAGTGAAATCGGTAGTGGGGCCAACGTCCTGACTTTC. It is translated as CASSEIGSGANVLTF.

This clone was found a few times. V usage is TRBV29-1 and J usage is TRBJ1-5; possibly TRBD1 for D (6 bases). CDR1 SQVTM and CDR2 ANQGSEA come from the germline V gene. The V end lost 4 bases, the J end lost 1 base, and 8 bases lay between the germline ends. The CDR3 length is 13 residues. The CDR3 DNA follows: TGCAGCGTTGCAGGACAGAGCAATCAGCCCCAGCATTTT. It specifies CSVAGQSNQPQHF.

This clone has a handful of counts. This chain uses TRBV12-3 or TRBV12-4 with TRBJ1-2, with a weak D call TRBD1 (5 bases). Trimming shortened V by 3 bases and J by 3 bases, and 8 bases separated the two germline ends. The CDR3 contains 13 residues. CDR3 DNA: TGTGCCAGCAGTTTTCAGGGCCACTATGGCTACACCTTC. Translated, it gives CASSFQGHYGYTF.

The chain carries TRBV28 and TRBJ1-2; D gene uncertain. Germline CDR1 reads MDHEN; CDR2 reads SYDVKM. V dropped 4 bases and J dropped 2 bases, with 5 bases sitting between them. This CDR3 has 12 residues. The CDR3 sequence: CASSSQNYGYTF. The CDR3 DNA reads TGTGCCAGCAGTTCGCAGAACTATGGCTACACCTTC.

The V gene is TRBV29-1, the J gene TRBJ1-1; D ambiguous. The length of the CDR3 is 13 residues. Germline CDR1 and CDR2: SQVTM and ANQGSEA. Between the trimmed V and J ends, which lost 4 bases and 1 base, there was a span of 10 bases. The CDR3 loop is CSVVRQTNTEAFF. The DNA of the CDR3 is TGCAGCGTTGTAAGGCAGACGAACACTGAAGCTTTCTTT.

This chain connects TRBV24-1 to TRBJ2-1; TRBD1 aligns across 7 bases. After removal of 7 bases from V and 2 bases from J, the junction contained 7 bases not matched to a gene. The V gene's germline CDR1 is KGHDR and CDR2 SFDVKD. CDR3 length: 15 residues. This CDR3 reads CATSSSDRPYNEQFF. CDR3 bases: TGTGCCACCAGCTCATCGGACAGGCCCTACAATGAGCAGTTCTTC.

The chain recombines TRBV5-1 with TRBJ2-3; D gene ambiguous. Germline loops: CDR1 SGHRS, CDR2 YFSETQ. The CDR3 has 15 amino acids. V lost 7 bases and J 0 bases, leaving 15 bases between the germline ends. The CDR3 is CASGLYDSSTDTQYF. In DNA, the CDR3 is TGCGCCAGCGGGTTATACGACTCTAGCACAGATACGCAGTATTTT.

The chain joins TRBV6-2 or TRBV6-3 to TRBJ2-3; D uncertain. Trimming shortened V by 5 bases and J by 2 bases, and 5 bases separated the two germline ends. Germline values: CDR1 MNHEY, CDR2 SVGEGT. This CDR3 region has 12 residues. Here the CDR3 DNA reads TGTGCCAGCAGTCTCTTCACAGATACGCAGTATTTT. The encoded protein is CASSLFTDTQYF.

The chain couples TRBV10-1 to TRBJ2-1; D gene ambiguous. The V gene's germline CDR1 is WNHNN and CDR2 SYGVQD (reference sequence). This CDR3 spans 13 amino acids. Trimming removed 4 bases from V and 1 base from J, with 5 bases in between. The CDR3 nucleotides are TGCGCCAGCAGTGGGAGTTCCTACAATGAGCAGTTCTTC. Its translation is CASSGSSYNEQFF.

This clone appeared once. A junction end diverges from the germline sequence, so it may reflect a read error. This sequence joins TRBV11-2 and TRBJ1-2; no clear D gene. Germline CDR1 SGHAT, CDR2 FQNNGV. This CDR3 contains 13 residues. The DNA of the CDR3 is TGTGCCAGCAGCCTAGACCAGACCTATGGCTACACCTTC. It yields the protein CASSLDQTYGYTF.